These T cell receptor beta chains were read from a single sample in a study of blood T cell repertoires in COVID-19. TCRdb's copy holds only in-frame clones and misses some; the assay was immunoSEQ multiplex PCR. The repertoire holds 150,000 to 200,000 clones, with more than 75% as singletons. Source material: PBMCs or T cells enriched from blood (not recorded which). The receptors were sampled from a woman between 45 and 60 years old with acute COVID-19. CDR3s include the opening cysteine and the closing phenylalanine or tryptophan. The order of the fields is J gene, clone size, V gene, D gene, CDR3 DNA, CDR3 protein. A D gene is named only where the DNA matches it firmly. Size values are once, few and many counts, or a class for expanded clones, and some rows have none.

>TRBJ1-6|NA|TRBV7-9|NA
TGTGCCAGCAGCTTAGATTCCAGGCCAGCCCTCCACTTT
CASSLDSRPALHF
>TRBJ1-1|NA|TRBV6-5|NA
TGTGCCAGCAGTCCACGCTGGGGGGGGGATACTGAAGCTTTCTTT
CASSPRWGGDTEAFF
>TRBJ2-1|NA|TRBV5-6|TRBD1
TGTGCCAGCAATACACAGGGGGGAGTAGGGAATGAGCAGTTCTTC
CASNTQGGVGNEQFF
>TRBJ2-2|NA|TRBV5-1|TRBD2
TGCGCCAGCAGCCCAGGGACTAGCGGGGTCACCGGGGAGCTGTTTTTT
CASSPGTSGVTGELFF
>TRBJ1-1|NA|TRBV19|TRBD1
TGTGCCAGTAGTTCAACCGGGACAGGTAATACTGAAGCTTTCTTT
CASSSTGTGNTEAFF
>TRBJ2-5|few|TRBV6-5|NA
TGTGCCAGCAGTCCCAGGGCCCAAGAGACCCAGTACTTC
CASSPRAQETQYF
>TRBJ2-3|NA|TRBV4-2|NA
TGTGCCAGCAGCCAAACCGGCGGGGCGGGCACAGATACGCAGTATTTT
CASSQTGGAGTDTQYF
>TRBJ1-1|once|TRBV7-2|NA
TGTGCCAGCCTTCCCGGGTCCTCGAACACTGAAGCTTTCTTT
CASLPGSSNTEAFF
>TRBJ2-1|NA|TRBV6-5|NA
TGTGCCAGCAGTTTGTCTGAGGAATGGGCCTACAATGAGCAGTTCTTC
CASSLSEEWAYNEQFF
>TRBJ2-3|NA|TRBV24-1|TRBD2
TGTGCCACCAGTGATTGGACTAGAGACACAGATACGCAGTATTTT
CATSDWTRDTDTQYF
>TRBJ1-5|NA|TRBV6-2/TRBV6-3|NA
TGTGCCAGCAGCCTGACTTGGGGCAATCAGCCCCAGCATTTT
CASSLTWGNQPQHF
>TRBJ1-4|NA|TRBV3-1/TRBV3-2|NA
TGTGCCAGCACCCTGGGCGGGAGGGAACTGTTTTTT
CASTLGGRELFF
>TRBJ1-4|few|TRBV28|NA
TGTGCCCATGCCTGGCGGGAGGGTGAAAAACTGTTTTTT
CAHAWREGEKLFF
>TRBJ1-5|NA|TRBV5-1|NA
TGCGCCAGCAGCTTGGCCGGGGGTAATCAGCCCCAGCATTTT
CASSLAGGNQPQHF
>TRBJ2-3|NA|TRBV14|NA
TGTGCCAGCAGCCGGGGAGCGATCACAGATACGCAGTATTTT
CASSRGAITDTQYF
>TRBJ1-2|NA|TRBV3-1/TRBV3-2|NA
TGTGCCAGCAGCCAGCGGGGGACCCTAAACTATGGCTACACCTTC
CASSQRGTLNYGYTF
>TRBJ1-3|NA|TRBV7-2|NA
TGTGCCAGCAGTTCCCTTTCCGGGTTTTCTGGAAACACCATATATTTT
CASSSLSGFSGNTIYF
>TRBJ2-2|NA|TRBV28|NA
TGTGCCATCGGGGGAGGGGGGGCCGTCCCCGGGGAGCTGTTTTTT
CAIGGGGAVPGELFF
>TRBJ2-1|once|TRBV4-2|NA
TGTGCCAGCAGCCGGCGAGCGGGCGATTACAATGAGCAGTTCTTC
CASSRRAGDYNEQFF
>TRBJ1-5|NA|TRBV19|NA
TGTGCCAGTAGTATAGCCACAGGGTTTCAGCCCCAGCATTTT
CASSIATGFQPQHF
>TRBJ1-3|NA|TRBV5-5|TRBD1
TGTGCCAGCAGCTTGAGGATCGGGACAGGCTCTGGAAACACCATATATTTT
CASSLRIGTGSGNTIYF
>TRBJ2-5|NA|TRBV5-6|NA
TGTGCCAGCAGCCGGAGGGGTGTCTGGGGATACCAAGAGACCCAGTACTTC
CASSRRGVWGYQETQYF
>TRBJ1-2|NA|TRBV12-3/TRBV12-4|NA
TGTGCCAGCAGTGGGGGGTACTATGGCTACACCTTC
CASSGGYYGYTF
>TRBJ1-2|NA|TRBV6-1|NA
TGTGCCAGCAGTGAAGCCCGGCCCCATACGGGAACCTTC
CASSEARPHTGTF
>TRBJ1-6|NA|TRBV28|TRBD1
TGTGCCAGCAGTTCATACCGGGACAGGGGAAATTCACCCCTCCACTTT
CASSSYRDRGNSPLHF
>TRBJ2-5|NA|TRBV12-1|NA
TGTGCCAGCAGCGTCCGGACTAGCGGGGGGAAAAAAGAGACCCAGTACTTC
CASSVRTSGGKKETQYF
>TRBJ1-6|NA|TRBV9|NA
TGTGCCAGCAGCGTAGGGCGGGGCCGGGGAATGAATTCACCCCTCCACTTT
CASSVGRGRGMNSPLHF
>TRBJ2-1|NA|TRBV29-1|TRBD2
TGCAGCGTTTCCTCTAGCGGGGAAAAGGGTGAGCAGTTCTTC
CSVSSSGEKGEQFF
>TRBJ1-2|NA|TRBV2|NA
TGTGCCAGCACCCAGGGTTATGGCTACACCTTC
CASTQGYGYTF
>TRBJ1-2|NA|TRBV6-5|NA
TGTGCCAGCAGTTCCCTCGTCCCTCTCTATGGCTACACCTTC
CASSSLVPLYGYTF